The 13 T cell receptor beta chains below all came from one sample that was sequenced in a study of blood T cell repertoires in COVID-19. Clones were read by immunoSEQ multiplex PCR, and TCRdb kept only the in-frame ones, dropping some. This repertoire shows around 140,000 clones, about 89% found once; its top ten account for 2% to 2.5%. Source material: peripheral blood. These receptors all stem from a man aged 50 to 59 with active COVID-19.

In DNA, the CDR3 is TGTGCCAGTAGTGACCCAGGAGACAGGGTAATTTCACCCCTCCACTTT. Its translation: CASSDPGDRVISPLHF. This chain uses TRBV19 with TRBJ1-6; 7 nucleotides match TRBD1. In germline, CDR1 is LNHDA, CDR2 SQIVND (reference sequence). This CDR3 has 16 amino acids. Unmatched junction bases numbered 13, after V lost 5 bases and J lost 9 bases.

This rearrangement joins TRBV6-5 to TRBJ1-2; 8 bases agree with TRBD1. Trimming at V came to 4 bases and at J to 3 bases, leaving 10 bases not matched to a gene. The CDR3 runs to 16 residues. Germline V gene data show CDR1 as MNHEY and CDR2 as SVGAGI. The CDR3 DNA follows: TGTGCCAGCAGTTCTACCGGGACAGGAGTTTACTATGGCTACACCTTC. It encodes CASSSTGTGVYYGYTF.

The V gene is TRBV6-5, the J gene TRBJ2-2, with a tentative D call TRBD1 (5 bases). The CDR3 spans 14 residues. The V end was cut by 8 bases, the J end by 3 bases, with 13 bases between. The germline V gene encodes CDR1 MNHEY and CDR2 SVGAGI. This CDR3 is CASGRMGHTGELFF. DNA of the CDR3: TGTGCCAGCGGCCGTATGGGGCACACCGGGGAGCTGTTTTTT.

The rearrangement joins TRBV7-2 to TRBJ1-2, with D unclear. V was clipped by 1 base and J by 7 bases, with 13 bases between them. The length of the CDR3 is 14 residues. Per the germline V gene, CDR1 is SGHTA and CDR2 is FQGNSA. The CDR3: CASSLDQSRAGYTF. For the CDR3, the DNA is TGTGCCAGCAGCTTAGATCAATCGCGGGCTGGCTACACCTTC. The full variable domain, rest sourced from reference TRBV7-2 and TRBJ1-2, is GAGVSQSPSNKVTEKGKDVELRCDPISGHTALYWYRQSLGQGLEFLIYFQGNSAPDKSGLPSDRFSAERTGGSVSTLTIQRTQQEDSAVYLCASSLDQSRAGYTFGSGTRLTVV.

The chain recombines TRBV10-3 with TRBJ1-1, with 9 bases aligning to TRBD1. The ends lost 4 bases at V and 6 bases at J; junction bases unmatched: 9. The CDR3 consists of 15 residues. Germline V gene sequence: CDR1 ENHRY, CDR2 SYGVKD. The CDR3 protein is CAISATAGQGAEAFF. DNA of the CDR3: TGTGCCATCAGTGCCACCGCGGGACAGGGTGCTGAAGCTTTCTTT.

The count of this clone is one. The CDR3 protein is CASSLQGGNQPQHF. In DNA form, the CDR3 reads TGTGCCAGCAGCTTACAGGGGGGCAATCAGCCCCAGCATTTT. V and J are TRBV7-2 and TRBJ1-5; TRBD1 matches 7 bases. The V segment lost 2 bases and the J segment 2 bases; nucleotides outside the gene matches: 0. In germline, CDR1 is SGHTA, CDR2 FQGNSA. CDR3 length: 14 residues.

This clone was counted between two and nine times. The rearrangement uses TRBV9 and TRBJ2-7; TRBD2 matches 7 bases. Germline assignment: CDR1 SGDLS and CDR2 YYNGEE. J gave up 3 bases and V 3 bases, and 18 bases lay outside the gene matches. This CDR3 has 18 residues. The CDR3 sequence is CASSAEGGALREGYEQYF. The DNA of the CDR3 is TGTGCCAGCAGCGCCGAGGGAGGGGCTCTAAGAGAGGGCTACGAGCAGTACTTC.

The count of this clone is one. The chain combines TRBV18 with TRBJ1-1, with D hard to call. The germline CDR1 and CDR2 sequences are KGHSH and LQKENI. Deletions cut 0 bases from V and 6 bases from J, with 8 bases between. The CDR3 covers 13 residues. The DNA of the CDR3 is TGTGCCAGCTCACCACCGCAGGCCCCTGAAGCTTTCTTT. Protein product: CASSPPQAPEAFF.

The chain joins TRBV3-1 (or the pseudogene TRBV3-2) to TRBJ2-2, with 8 bases that match TRBD2. This CDR3 contains 16 residues. Losses at the gene ends were 4 bases for V and 1 base for J; bases not matched to a gene: 5. Germline V gene lookup returns CDR1 LGHDT and CDR2 YNNKEL (reference sequence). CDR3 region: CASSLVGGVNTGELFF. As DNA, the CDR3 is TGTGCCAGCAGCCTGGTCGGGGGGGTGAACACCGGGGAGCTGTTTTTT.

The chain employs TRBV28 and TRBJ1-4; D is ambiguous. V was pared by 4 bases and J by 8 bases, with 11 bases between. Germline V lookup: CDR1 MDHEN, CDR2 SYDVKM. This CDR3 is built from 13 residues. CDR3 bases: TGTGCCAGCAGTTCCGGTATTCGGGAAAAACTGTTTTTT. Translation gives CASSSGIREKLFF.

This sequence joins TRBV12-5 and TRBJ2-3; D gene unclear. The ends were cut back, 5 bases at V and 3 bases at J, with 3 bases in the middle. Germline V gene lookup returns CDR1 LGHNT and CDR2 FRNRAP. The CDR3 runs 11 residues. As DNA, the CDR3 is TGTGCTAGTGGTACTACAGATACGCAGTATTTT. This translates into CASGTTDTQYF.

V and J are TRBV28 and TRBJ1-1; TRBD1 might be the D (6 bases). V dropped 7 bases and J dropped 4 bases, with 10 bases sitting between them. Germline V gives CDR1 MDHEN, CDR2 SYDVKM. This CDR3 is built from 12 residues. CDR3 loop: CASTTGRTEAFF. The CDR3 DNA reads as TGTGCCAGCACTACAGGGCGCACTGAAGCTTTCTTT.

The chain uses TRBV9 and TRBJ1-2; weak D call: TRBD1 (6 bases). Trimming removed 2 bases from V and 4 bases from J, with 15 bases in between. CDR1 and CDR2 from the germline V gene are SGDLS and YYNGEE. The CDR3 extends over 15 amino acids. This CDR3 is CASSVAGATIYGYTF. As DNA, the CDR3 is TGTGCCAGCAGCGTGGCAGGGGCGACGATCTATGGCTACACCTTC.